This TCR beta chain was profiled in a study of early T cells in non-severe SARS-CoV-2 infection. Unique molecular identifiers tagged individual cDNA molecules. Using its own MiXCR run on the 5' RACE reads, TCRdb lists one record per CDR3 protein. This sample yields around 84,000 distinct CDR3 sequences, of which 9.5% to 13% are seen a single time; roughly 2.6% belongs to the top ten. Per the germline V gene, CDR1 is MDHEN and CDR2 is SYDVKM. V gave up 4 bases and J gave up 0 bases, with 6 bases separating them. CDR3 length equals 13 residues. This clonotype was recorded a few times. J is TRBJ1-1 and V is TRBV28; D gene unclear. This receptor was taken from an adult who was a healthcare worker with PCR-confirmed SARS-CoV-2 infection or an uninfected control (not recorded which). The sequenced sample consisted of whole blood. This chain's CDR3 is CASSSAVNTEAFF. CDR3 coding DNA: TGTGCCAGCAGTTCAGCCGTGAACACTGAAGCTTTCTTT.